Below, one T cell receptor (beta chain) is given with its context. Source study methods: Quantification of nucleated cells was approximated via reference gene primer amplification. The repertoire was sequenced with immunoSEQ multiplex PCR; TCRdb's copy has only in-frame clones and lacks some. V and J calls plus clone size are reproduced from that table; the DNA served to infer D and trimming. The data contain about 59,000 clones, around 67% of them singletons. The sample belongs to a study of blood T cell repertoires in COVID-19. This CDR3 contains 15 residues. After removal of 2 bases from V and 6 bases from J, the junction contained 4 bases not matched to a gene. Germline-derived CDR1 and CDR2 are MDHEN and SYDVKM.

What was sequenced was peripheral blood. The TCR comes from a woman in her fifties or sixties with active or convalescent COVID-19. The V gene is TRBV28, the J gene TRBJ2-2; 9 bases fit TRBD2. The CDR3 protein is CASSLPGLAAGELFF. CDR3 bases: TGTGCCAGCAGTTTACCGGGACTAGCCGCCGGGGAGCTGTTTTTT.